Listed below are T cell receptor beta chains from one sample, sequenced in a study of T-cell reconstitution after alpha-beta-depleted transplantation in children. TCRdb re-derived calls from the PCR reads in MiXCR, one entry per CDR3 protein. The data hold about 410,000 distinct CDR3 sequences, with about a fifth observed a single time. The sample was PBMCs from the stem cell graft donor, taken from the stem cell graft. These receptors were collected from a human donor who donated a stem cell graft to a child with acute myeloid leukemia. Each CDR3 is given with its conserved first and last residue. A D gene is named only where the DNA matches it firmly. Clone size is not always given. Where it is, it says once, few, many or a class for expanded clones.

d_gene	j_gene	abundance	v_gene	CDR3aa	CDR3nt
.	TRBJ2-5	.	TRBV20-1	CSAKGGIETQYF	TGCAGTGCTAAAGGCGGGATTGAGACCCAGTACTTC
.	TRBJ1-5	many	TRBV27	CASSLSMGNQPQHF	TGTGCCAGCAGTTTATCGATGGGCAATCAGCCCCAGCATTTT
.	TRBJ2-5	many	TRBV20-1	CSAPARGTARKTQYF	TGCAGTGCTCCAGCGCGAGGGACGGCCAGGAAGACCCAGTACTTC
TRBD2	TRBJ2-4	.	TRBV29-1	CSVEGLGGGTSGRNIQYF	TGCAGCGTTGAAGGTCTGGGCGGGGGGACTAGCGGGAGAAACATTCAGTACTTC
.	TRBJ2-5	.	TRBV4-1	CASSQVVLGETQYF	TGCGCCAGCAGCCAAGTCGTCCTGGGCGAGACCCAGTACTTC
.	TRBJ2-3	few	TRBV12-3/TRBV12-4	CASSSERGTDTQYF	TGTGCCAGCAGCTCTGAGAGGGGCACAGATACGCAGTATTTT
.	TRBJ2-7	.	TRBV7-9	CASSLVSNYEQYF	TGTGCCAGCAGCTTAGTCTCCAACTACGAGCAGTACTTC
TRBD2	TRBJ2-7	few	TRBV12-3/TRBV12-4	CASSLGSGSLYEQYF	TGTGCCAGCAGTTTAGGTAGCGGGAGTCTCTACGAGCAGTACTTC
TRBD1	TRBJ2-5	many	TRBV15	CATSRDGTGRETQYF	TGTGCCACCAGCAGAGATGGGACAGGAAGGGAGACCCAGTACTTC
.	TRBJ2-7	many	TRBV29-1	CSAKDRASEQYF	TGCAGCGCTAAAGATCGGGCGTCTGAGCAGTACTTC
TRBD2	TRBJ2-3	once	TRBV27	CASSFSGSIKADTQYF	TGTGCCAGCAGTTTTAGCGGGAGTATTAAGGCAGATACGCAGTATTTT
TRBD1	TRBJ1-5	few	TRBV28	CASSLSQGASQPQHF	TGTGCCAGCAGTTTATCCCAGGGGGCCAGTCAGCCCCAGCATTTT
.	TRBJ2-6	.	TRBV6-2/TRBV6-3	CASSYDPGLGANVLTF	TGTGCCAGCAGTTACGATCCAGGGCTTGGGGCCAACGTCCTGACTTTC
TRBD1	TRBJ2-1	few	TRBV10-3	CAIRSATGPGWQFF	TGTGCCATCAGGAGCGCGACAGGGCCAGGGTGGCAGTTCTTC
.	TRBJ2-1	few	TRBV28	CASSGTPDNEQFF	TGTGCCAGCAGTGGGACCCCAGACAATGAGCAGTTCTTC
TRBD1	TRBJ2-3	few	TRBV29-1	CSVEGQISTDTQYF	TGCAGCGTTGAGGGACAGATTAGCACAGATACGCAGTATTTT
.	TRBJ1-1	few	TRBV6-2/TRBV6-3	CASRTTLGGTEAFF	TGTGCCAGCAGAACTACTCTGGGGGGCACTGAAGCTTTCTTT
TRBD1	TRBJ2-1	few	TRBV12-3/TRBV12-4	CASSSGQDNEQFF	TGTGCCAGCAGTTCAGGACAGGACAATGAGCAGTTCTTC
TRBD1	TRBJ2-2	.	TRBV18	CASSDPGQGFGGELFF	TGTGCCAGCTCGGATCCGGGACAGGGCTTCGGCGGGGAGCTGTTTTTT
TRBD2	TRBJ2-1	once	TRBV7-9	CASTSGAGLDTNEQFF	TGTGCCAGCACTTCGGGGGCGGGACTAGATACCAATGAGCAGTTCTTC
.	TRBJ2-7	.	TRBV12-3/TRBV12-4	CASSSPTVLYEQYF	TGTGCCAGCAGTTCCCCAACAGTCCTCTACGAGCAGTACTTC
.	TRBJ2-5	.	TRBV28	CASSFSYETQYF	TGTGCCAGCAGTTTCTCGTATGAGACCCAGTACTTC
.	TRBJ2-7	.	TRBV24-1	CATSDAGTGGAEQYF	TGTGCCACCAGTGATGCCGGGACCGGGGGCGCCGAGCAGTACTTC
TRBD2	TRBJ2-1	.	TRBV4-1	CASSRLTSGSTNEQFF	TGCGCCAGCAGCCGCTTAACTAGCGGGAGCACCAATGAGCAGTTCTTC
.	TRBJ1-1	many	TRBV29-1	CSGGTDTEAFF	TGCAGCGGGGGGACCGACACTGAAGCTTTCTTT
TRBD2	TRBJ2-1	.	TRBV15	CATSSGSGTTYNEQFF	TGTGCCACCAGCAGCGGTAGCGGGACCACCTACAATGAGCAGTTCTTC
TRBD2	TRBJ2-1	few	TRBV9	CASSVLTSGHYNEQFF	TGTGCCAGCAGCGTTTTGACTAGCGGCCACTACAATGAGCAGTTCTTC
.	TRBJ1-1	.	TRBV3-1	CASRRDRAGDTEAFF	TGTGCCAGCAGACGGGACCGAGCGGGGGACACTGAAGCTTTCTTT
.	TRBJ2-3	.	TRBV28	CASSFEISTDTQYF	TGTGCCAGCAGTTTCGAGATTAGCACAGATACGCAGTATTTT
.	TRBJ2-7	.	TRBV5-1	CASSLAAGAGISYEQYF	TGCGCCAGCAGCTTGGCAGCAGGGGCAGGGATTTCCTACGAGCAGTACTTC
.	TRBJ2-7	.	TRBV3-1	CASSQDLNAEQYF	TGTGCCAGCAGCCAAGATCTAAACGCAGAGCAGTACTTC
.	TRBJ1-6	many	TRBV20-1	CSAQPVHNSPLHF	TGCAGTGCCCAGCCCGTTCATAATTCACCCCTCCACTTT
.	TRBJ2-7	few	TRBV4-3	CASSQDPGGGWVLDEQYF	TGCGCCAGCAGCCAAGATCCGGGAGGGGGCTGGGTTTTGGACGAGCAGTACTTC